The rows below give T cell receptor beta chains drawn from one sample of a study of CD8+CD57+ T cells in acquired aplastic anemia. TCRdb itself ran the reads through MiXCR, one entry per CDR3 protein. This repertoire shows fewer than 200,000 distinct CDR3 sequences, 60% to 70% found once; its top ten account for about 48%. The source material was sorted CD4+, CD8+, or CD8+CD57+ T cells (not recorded which) from PBMCs. These receptors were collected from a human donor in good health. Each CDR3 is given with its conserved first and last residue. The D gene is left open where the match is weak. Size tells how often a clone was seen (once, few, many) or the class of an expanded clone, and some rows leave it out.

len: 15
v_gene: TRBV19
j_gene: TRBJ1-1
abundance: NA
d_gene: NA
CDR3nt: TGTGCCAGTAGCCCCCTCAGCGGGAGGGGCACTGAAGCTTTCTTT
CDR3aa: CASSPLSGRGTEAFF

len: 14
v_gene: TRBV10-3
j_gene: TRBJ1-2
abundance: few
d_gene: NA
CDR3nt: TGTGCCATCAGTGAGTCGACGGTGGGTCTTGGCTACACCTTC
CDR3aa: CAISESTVGLGYTF

len: 18
v_gene: TRBV4-3
j_gene: TRBJ2-1
abundance: many
d_gene: TRBD2
CDR3nt: TGCGCCAGCAGCCAAGATGGGATAGCGGGAGGGATATACAATGAGCAGTTCTTC
CDR3aa: CASSQDGIAGGIYNEQFF

len: 17
v_gene: TRBV10-2
j_gene: TRBJ1-3
abundance: once
d_gene: TRBD1
CDR3nt: TGCGCCAGCAGTGAACCGGGACAGGGGATATCTGGAAACACCATATATTTT
CDR3aa: CASSEPGQGISGNTIYF

len: 14
v_gene: TRBV6-6
j_gene: TRBJ2-7
abundance: NA
d_gene: TRBD1
CDR3nt: TGTGCCAGCAAAAGGGGGACAGAGACCTACGAGCAGTACTTC
CDR3aa: CASKRGTETYEQYF

len: 11
v_gene: TRBV10-3
j_gene: TRBJ2-3
abundance: NA
d_gene: NA
CDR3nt: TGTGTCAGCAGCAGCACAGATACGCAGTATTTT
CDR3aa: CVSSSTDTQYF

len: 11
v_gene: TRBV6-4
j_gene: TRBJ1-2
abundance: NA
d_gene: NA
CDR3nt: TGTGCCAGCAGTGCGGGGAATGGCTACACCTTC
CDR3aa: CASSAGNGYTF

len: 14
v_gene: TRBV2
j_gene: TRBJ2-7
abundance: NA
d_gene: TRBD2
CDR3nt: TGTGCCAGCAGTGAAGTGGGAGGGCTGGGCGAGCAGTACTTC
CDR3aa: CASSEVGGLGEQYF

len: 19
v_gene: TRBV28
j_gene: TRBJ2-7
abundance: many
d_gene: TRBD2
CDR3nt: TGTGCCAGCAGCCCCGGGACTAGCGGACGCCACCAACCGGCTATCGAGCAGTACTTC
CDR3aa: CASSPGTSGRHQPAIEQYF

len: 13
v_gene: TRBV29-1
j_gene: TRBJ1-5
abundance: few
d_gene: NA
CDR3nt: TGCAGCGTCGGGAGGGATAGCAATCAGCCCCAGCATTTT
CDR3aa: CSVGRDSNQPQHF

len: 13
v_gene: TRBV10-2
j_gene: TRBJ1-6
abundance: NA
d_gene: NA
CDR3nt: TGCGCCAGCAGCTCCTATACCAATTCACCCCTCCACTTT
CDR3aa: CASSSYTNSPLHF

len: 14
v_gene: TRBV20-1
j_gene: TRBJ2-1
abundance: NA
d_gene: NA
CDR3nt: TGCAGTGCTAGGGGGGCTCCACTGTACAATGAGCAGTTCTTC
CDR3aa: CSARGAPLYNEQFF

len: 16
v_gene: TRBV9
j_gene: TRBJ2-2
abundance: NA
d_gene: TRBD2
CDR3nt: TGTGCCAGCAGCGTAGGGGCCGGCGGGGGCACCGGGGAGCTGTTTTTT
CDR3aa: CASSVGAGGGTGELFF

len: 14
v_gene: TRBV15
j_gene: TRBJ2-7
abundance: NA
d_gene: NA
CDR3nt: TGTGCCACCAGCAGTCACGACAGGCTACGGGAGCAGTACTTC
CDR3aa: CATSSHDRLREQYF

len: 15
v_gene: TRBV11-2
j_gene: TRBJ2-1
abundance: NA
d_gene: TRBD1
CDR3nt: TGTGCCAGCAGCTACACCGGGACAGCCTACAATGAGCAGTTCTTC
CDR3aa: CASSYTGTAYNEQFF

len: 14
v_gene: TRBV20-1
j_gene: TRBJ2-7
abundance: NA
d_gene: NA
CDR3nt: TGCAGTGCTAGGGATATCGAGGGTTCCTACGAGCAGTACTTC
CDR3aa: CSARDIEGSYEQYF

len: 15
v_gene: TRBV6-2/TRBV6-3
j_gene: TRBJ1-5
abundance: NA
d_gene: NA
CDR3nt: TGTGCCAGCAGTGAAGTGGGATATAGCAATCAGCCCCAGCATTTT
CDR3aa: CASSEVGYSNQPQHF

len: 12
v_gene: TRBV9
j_gene: TRBJ2-5
abundance: once
d_gene: NA
CDR3nt: TGTGCCGGCAGCGTAGTCGGCGGGACCCAGTACTTC
CDR3aa: CAGSVVGGTQYF

len: 13
v_gene: TRBV11-3
j_gene: TRBJ1-1
abundance: many
d_gene: NA
CDR3nt: TGTGCCAGCAGCATCCCCGGGACCCTTGAAGCTTTCTTT
CDR3aa: CASSIPGTLEAFF

len: 15
v_gene: TRBV29-1
j_gene: TRBJ2-1
abundance: NA
d_gene: NA
CDR3nt: TGCAGCGTGGCAGGACAGCCCCCCTCCTACAATGAGCAGTTCTTC
CDR3aa: CSVAGQPPSYNEQFF

len: 15
v_gene: TRBV7-9
j_gene: TRBJ2-3
abundance: NA
d_gene: NA
CDR3nt: TGTGCCAGCAGCTTCCCGGTCCCAGCCCCCGATACGCAGTATTTT
CDR3aa: CASSFPVPAPDTQYF

len: 15
v_gene: TRBV20-1
j_gene: TRBJ2-5
abundance: few
d_gene: TRBD2
CDR3nt: TGCAGTGCTAGAAGCGGGGGACCGAACCAAGAGACCCAGTACTTC
CDR3aa: CSARSGGPNQETQYF

len: 13
v_gene: TRBV29-1
j_gene: TRBJ2-7
abundance: NA
d_gene: NA
CDR3nt: TGCAGCGTTGGTTCAGCCCGATCCTACGAGCAGTACTTC
CDR3aa: CSVGSARSYEQYF

len: 13
v_gene: TRBV7-2
j_gene: TRBJ1-2
abundance: NA
d_gene: NA
CDR3nt: TGTGCCAGCAGCCCCGCCGGACAGCCCACTAGAACCTTC
CDR3aa: CASSPAGQPTRTF

len: 14
v_gene: TRBV9
j_gene: TRBJ1-4
abundance: NA
d_gene: NA
CDR3nt: TGTGCCAGCAGCGTAGGTGGGGGGCAGGGAAAACTGTTTTTT
CDR3aa: CASSVGGGQGKLFF

len: 15
v_gene: TRBV15
j_gene: TRBJ1-4
abundance: once
d_gene: NA
CDR3nt: TGTGCCACCAGCAGAGATGCCTGGGGGACTGAAAAACTGTTTTTT
CDR3aa: CATSRDAWGTEKLFF

len: 14
v_gene: TRBV29-1
j_gene: TRBJ1-5
abundance: NA
d_gene: TRBD1
CDR3nt: TGCAGCGTTTGGACAGGGGAGGTCAATCAGCCCCAGCATTTT
CDR3aa: CSVWTGEVNQPQHF

len: 12
v_gene: TRBV7-8
j_gene: TRBJ2-7
abundance: few
d_gene: NA
CDR3nt: TGTGCCAGCTCCCCTCCTTCCTACGAGCAGTACTTC
CDR3aa: CASSPPSYEQYF